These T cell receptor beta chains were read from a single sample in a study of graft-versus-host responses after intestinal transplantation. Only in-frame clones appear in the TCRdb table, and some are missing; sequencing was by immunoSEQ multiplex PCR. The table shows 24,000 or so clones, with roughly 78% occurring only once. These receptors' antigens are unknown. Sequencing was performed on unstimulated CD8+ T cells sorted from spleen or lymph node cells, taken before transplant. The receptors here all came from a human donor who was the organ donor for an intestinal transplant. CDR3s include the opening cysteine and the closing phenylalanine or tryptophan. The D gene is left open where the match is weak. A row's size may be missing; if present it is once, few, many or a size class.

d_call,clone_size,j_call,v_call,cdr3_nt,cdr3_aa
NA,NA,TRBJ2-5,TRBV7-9,TGTGCCAGCAGCTTAGACGCCAGGGAGACCCAGTACTTC,CASSLDARETQYF
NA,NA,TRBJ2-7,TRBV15,TGTGCCACCAGAGGGACGGACTCCTACGAGCAGTACTTC,CATRGTDSYEQYF
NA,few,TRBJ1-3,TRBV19,TGTGCCAGTAGTATGGGACACTCTGGAAACACCATATATTTT,CASSMGHSGNTIYF
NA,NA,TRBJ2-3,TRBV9,TGTGCCAGCAGCGTAGCTCTTAGTCCGGATACGCAGTATTTT,CASSVALSPDTQYF
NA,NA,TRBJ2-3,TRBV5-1,TGCGCCAGCAGCCTCGGACCGGACTTGGATACGCAGTATTTT,CASSLGPDLDTQYF
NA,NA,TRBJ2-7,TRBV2,TGTGCCAGCAGTGAAGCCAGGGCCGCTGATTCCTACGAGCAGTACTTC,CASSEARAADSYEQYF
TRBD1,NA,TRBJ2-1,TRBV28,TGTGCCAGCAGTTCAATCCTCCGGGACAGTAATTACAATGAGCAGTTCTTC,CASSSILRDSNYNEQFF
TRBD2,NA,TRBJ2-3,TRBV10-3,TGTGCCAACCCATTAGCGGGGAGCACAGATACGCAGTATTTT,CANPLAGSTDTQYF
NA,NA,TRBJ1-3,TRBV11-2,TGTGCCAGCAGCTTAGGTCCCAGGGCAATTCTATCTGGAAACACCATATATTTT,CASSLGPRAILSGNTIYF
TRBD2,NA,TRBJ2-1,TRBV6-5,TGTGCCAGCAGTTTTCTACGGGAGGGGGCCTACAATGAGCAGTTCTTC,CASSFLREGAYNEQFF
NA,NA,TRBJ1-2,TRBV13,TGTGCCAGCAGCTTACGCGTTAGAGCTAACTATGGCTACACCTTC,CASSLRVRANYGYTF
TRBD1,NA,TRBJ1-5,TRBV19,TGTGCCAGTAGTATTACAGGGGACCATCATCAGCCCCAGCATTTT,CASSITGDHHQPQHF
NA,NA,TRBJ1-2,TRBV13,TGTGCCAGCAGCTTAGGGTATTGGGGCAGGAGTCCGCTTATCTATGGCTACACCTTC,CASSLGYWGRSPLIYGYTF
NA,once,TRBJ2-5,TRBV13,TGTGCCAGCAGCTTGGACGGAATAGAGACCCAGTACTTC,CASSLDGIETQYF
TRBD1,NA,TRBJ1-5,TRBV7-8,TGTGCCAGCAGCTCATTAAGGACAGGGCGGAGGATAAGCAATCAGCCCCAGCATTTT,CASSSLRTGRRISNQPQHF
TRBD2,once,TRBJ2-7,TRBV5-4,TGTGCCAGCAGCTTTAGCGGGAGTACCCACGAGCAGTACTTC,CASSFSGSTHEQYF
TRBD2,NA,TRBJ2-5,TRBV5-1,TGCGCCAGCAGCTCGGCGGGACTAGCGGAGACCCAGTACTTC,CASSSAGLAETQYF
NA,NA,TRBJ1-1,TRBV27,TGTGCCAGCAGTTTATCCCCAACGGGGGAATACACTGAAGCTTTCTTT,CASSLSPTGEYTEAFF
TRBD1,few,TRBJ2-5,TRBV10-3,TGTGCCATCAGTGACAGGGGGCAAGAGACCCAGTACTTC,CAISDRGQETQYF
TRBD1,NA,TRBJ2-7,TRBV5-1,TGCGCCAGTATGATAACAGGGGGCGCATACGAGCAGTACTTC,CASMITGGAYEQYF
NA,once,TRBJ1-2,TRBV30,TGTGCCTGGAAATTACAATATGGCTACACCTTC,CAWKLQYGYTF
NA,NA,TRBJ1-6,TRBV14,TGTGCCAGCAGCCCGTCTGTATATTCACCCCTCCACTTT,CASSPSVYSPLHF
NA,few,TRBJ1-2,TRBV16,TGTGCCAGCAGCCAATCTTTAACGGTTCGAGGCTACACCTTC,CASSQSLTVRGYTF
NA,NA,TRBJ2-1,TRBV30,TGTGCCTGGAGTGGATTCCGGGACAAGGCCCCACAAGGTGAGCAGTTCTTC,CAWSGFRDKAPQGEQFF
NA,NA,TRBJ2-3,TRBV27,TGTGCCAGCAGTTTAGGGCCAGATACGCAGTATTTT,CASSLGPDTQYF
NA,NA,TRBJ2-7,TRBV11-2,TGTGCCAGCAGCTTAGCGGCAGGCGAGCAGTACTTC,CASSLAAGEQYF
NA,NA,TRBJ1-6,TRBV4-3,TGCGCCAGCAGCCAAGACCCAGGGTTTTCACCCCTCCACTTT,CASSQDPGFSPLHF
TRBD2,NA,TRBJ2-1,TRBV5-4,TGTGCCAGCAGCCCGGGACTAGCGGCCTCCTACAATGAGCAGTTCTTC,CASSPGLAASYNEQFF
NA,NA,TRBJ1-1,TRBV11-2,TGTGCCAGCAGCTTATGGACGGAGCCCAAAGCTTTCTTT,CASSLWTEPKAFF
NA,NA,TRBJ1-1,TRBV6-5,TGTGCCAGCAAGTCAGGCTCTTTGAACACTGAAGCTTTCTTT,CASKSGSLNTEAFF
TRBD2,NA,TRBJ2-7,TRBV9,TGTGCCAGCAGCCCCGATGGGACTAGCGGGTACGAGCAGTACTTC,CASSPDGTSGYEQYF
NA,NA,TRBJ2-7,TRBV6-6,TGTGCCAGCAGTAAAACTTTAGTGCCCCGGGAGCACGAGCAGTACTTC,CASSKTLVPREHEQYF
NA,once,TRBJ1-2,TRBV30,TGTGCCTGGGGACTTAACTATGGCTACACCTTC,CAWGLNYGYTF
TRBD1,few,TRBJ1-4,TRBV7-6,TGTGCCAGCAGCTTACGGACAGGCCCGGAAAAACTGTTTTTT,CASSLRTGPEKLFF
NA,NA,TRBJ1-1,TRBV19,TGTGCCAGTATTCAGGGGCCTGGCACTGAAGCTTTCTTT,CASIQGPGTEAFF
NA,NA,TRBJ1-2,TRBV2,TGTGCCAGCAGTGACTACGCGGTTAACTATGGCTACACCTTC,CASSDYAVNYGYTF
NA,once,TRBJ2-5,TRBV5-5,TGTGCCAGCAGCTTCCCCAAACCCTACCAAGAGACCCAGTACTTC,CASSFPKPYQETQYF
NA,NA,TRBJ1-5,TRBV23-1,TGCGCCGCGGGACAGCCCCAGCATTTT,CAAGQPQHF
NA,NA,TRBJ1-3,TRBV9,TGTGCCAGCAGGACAGGCGACTCTGGAAACACCATATATTTT,CASRTGDSGNTIYF
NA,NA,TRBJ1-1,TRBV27,TGTGCCAGCAGTTTATTTGGTGAAGCTTTCTTT,CASSLFGEAFF
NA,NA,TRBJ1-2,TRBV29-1,TGCAGCGTTGAAAGGGTTTACTATGGCTACACCTTC,CSVERVYYGYTF
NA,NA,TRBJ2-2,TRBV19,TGTGCCAGTAATCTCGGACAGAGCAACACCGGGGAGCTGTTTTTT,CASNLGQSNTGELFF
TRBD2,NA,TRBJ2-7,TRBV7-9,TGTGCCAGCAGCTTAGGTAGCGGGGGGGCCTACGAGCAGTACTTC,CASSLGSGGAYEQYF
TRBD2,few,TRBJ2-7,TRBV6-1,TGTGCCAGCAGTGTTAGCGGGAGTTGGAACGAGCAGTACTTC,CASSVSGSWNEQYF
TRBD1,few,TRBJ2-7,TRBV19,TGTGCCAGTAGTATTACCGGGACAGGGGTGGACGAGCAGTACTTC,CASSITGTGVDEQYF
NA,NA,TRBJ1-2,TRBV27,TGTGCCAGCAGTTTACAGGGAATTCACTATGGCTACACCTTC,CASSLQGIHYGYTF
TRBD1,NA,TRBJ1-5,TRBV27,TGTGCCAGCAGTTCGCAGGGGGCCCCCAATCAGCCCCAGCATTTT,CASSSQGAPNQPQHF
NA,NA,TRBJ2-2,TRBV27,TGTGCCAGCAGTTTAGGCGGTGGGACATCCCCCACCGGGGAGCTGTTTTTT,CASSLGGGTSPTGELFF